This T cell receptor (beta chain) was retrieved from a study of shared clonotypes between healthy human individuals. V was cut by 8 bases and J by 0 bases, with 20 bases left in between. The CDR3 length is 17 residues. Looked up from germline, CDR1 is ENHRY and CDR2 is SYGVKD. Generated by immunoSEQ multiplex PCR, the TCRdb table keeps only in-frame clones and is missing some. The table shows approximately 2,000,000 clones, with 85% to 95% occurring only once. The clonotype originates from a man between 18 and 29 years old in good health. Some clones in this sample may be carry-over from other donors' samples. The sequenced sample was naive CD4+ T cells from PBMCs. The subset is: CD45RA+ positively selected. J is TRBJ2-1 and V is TRBV10-3; D is perhaps TRBD1 or TRBD2 (6 bases each). The CDR3 here is CAIAEPSGGSSYNEQFF. The CDR3 nucleotides are TGTGCCATCGCAGAACCTTCCGGGGGCAGCTCCTACAATGAGCAGTTCTTC.